This TCR beta chain was recovered during a study of post-analysis software for immune sequencing data. Looking at the study overall: The disease courses covered relapsing-remitting, secondary progressive and progressive-relapsing multiple sclerosis. Whole-study findings and limits: Same-batch preparations were strongly co-clustered by F measure. Higher frequency in patients than in controls was seen for roughly five TRBV segments, with TRBV5-6, TRBV5-1 and TRBV20-1 among them. Versus controls, multiple sclerosis patients showed significantly lower diversity (normalized Chao1).

Trimming left V 6 bases short and J 7 bases short, with 10 bases between. The CDR3 has 12 amino acids. Germline CDR1 is MNHEY and CDR2 is SMNVEV (reference sequence). Unique molecular identifiers tagged the TCR beta cDNA libraries. TCRdb reprocessed the PCR reads with MiXCR, giving one entry per CDR3 protein. This table has fewer than 850,000 distinct CDR3 sequences, 30% appearing once. As concerns this clonotype: Its antigen remains unidentified.

Material for sequencing was blood. The sequence derives from a girl between 5 and 17 years old with multiple sclerosis. V usage is TRBV27 and J usage is TRBJ1-5; no definite D call. The chain's CDR3 is CASSFAGQPQHF. In nucleotides, the CDR3 is TGTGCCAGCAGCTTTGCGGGACAGCCCCAGCATTTT.